This T cell receptor (beta chain) was retrieved from a study of identifying expanded T cells in peripheral blood. As for this clone: Its antigen remains unidentified.

The CDR3 runs to 16 residues. Looked up from germline, CDR1 is MGHRA and CDR2 is YSYEKL. With 3 bases clipped from V and 7 bases from J, the junction kept 12 bases outside the gene matches. Produced via immunoSEQ multiplex PCR; TCRdb's table is partial and in-frame only. The table records approximately 100,000 clones, approximately 90% of them present only once. Broader study findings: Clone count variance between approximately 2-week samples rose with total template count.

V gene TRBV4-1 combines with J gene TRBJ1-5; 7 bases match TRBD1. Sequences were obtained from blood. The receptor's source is a person between 18 and 70 years old in good health. CDR3 protein: CASSHPSATGNQPQHF. The CDR3 coding sequence is TGCGCCAGCAGCCACCCCTCCGCGACAGGGAACCAGCCCCAGCATTTT.